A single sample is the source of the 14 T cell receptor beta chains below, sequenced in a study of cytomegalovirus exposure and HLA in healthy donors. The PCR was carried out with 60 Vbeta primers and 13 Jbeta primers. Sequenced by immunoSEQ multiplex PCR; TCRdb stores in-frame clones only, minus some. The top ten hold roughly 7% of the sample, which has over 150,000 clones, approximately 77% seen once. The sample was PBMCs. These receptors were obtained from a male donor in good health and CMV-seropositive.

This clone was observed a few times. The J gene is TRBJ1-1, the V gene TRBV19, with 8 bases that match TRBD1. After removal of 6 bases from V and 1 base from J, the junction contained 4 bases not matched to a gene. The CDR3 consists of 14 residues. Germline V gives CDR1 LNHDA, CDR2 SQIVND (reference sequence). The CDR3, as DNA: TGTGCCAGTAGCCACGGGACAGGGAACACTGAAGCTTTCTTT. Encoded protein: CASSHGTGNTEAFF. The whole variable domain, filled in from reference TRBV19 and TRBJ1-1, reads DGGITQSPKYLFRKEGQNVTLSCEQNLNHDAMYWYRQDPGQGLRLIYYSQIVNDFQKGDIAEGYSVSREKKESFPLTVTSAQKNPTAFYLCASSHGTGNTEAFFGQGTRLTVV.

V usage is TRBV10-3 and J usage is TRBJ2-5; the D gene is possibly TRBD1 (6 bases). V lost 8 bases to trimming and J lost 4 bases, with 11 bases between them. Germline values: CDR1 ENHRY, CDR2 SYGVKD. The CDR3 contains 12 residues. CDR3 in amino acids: CAISLGGETQYF. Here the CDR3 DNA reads TGTGCCATCTCTCTAGGGGGAGAGACCCAGTACTTC.

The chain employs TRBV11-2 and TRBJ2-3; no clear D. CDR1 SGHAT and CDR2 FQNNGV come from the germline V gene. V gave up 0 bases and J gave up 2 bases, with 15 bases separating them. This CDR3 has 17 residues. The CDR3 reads CASSLEGVRGYTDTQYF. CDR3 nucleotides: TGTGCCAGCAGCTTAGAAGGAGTGAGAGGTTACACAGATACGCAGTATTTT.

This CDR3 is CASSSGGQETQYF. The CDR3 DNA is TGTGCCAGCAGTTCCGGGGGCCAAGAGACCCAGTACTTC. The J gene is TRBJ2-5, the V gene TRBV2; perhaps TRBD2 as D (6 bases). V lost 5 bases, J lost 1 base, and 8 bases lay in between. Germline lookup yields CDR1 SNHLY and CDR2 FYNNEI. The CDR3 spans 13 residues.

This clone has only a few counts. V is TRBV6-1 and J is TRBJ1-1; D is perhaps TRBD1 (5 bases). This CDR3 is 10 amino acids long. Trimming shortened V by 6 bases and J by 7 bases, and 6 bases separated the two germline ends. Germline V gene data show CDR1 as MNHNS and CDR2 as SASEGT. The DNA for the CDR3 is TGTGCCAGCAGCGACAGTGAAGCTTTCTTT. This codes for CASSDSEAFF.

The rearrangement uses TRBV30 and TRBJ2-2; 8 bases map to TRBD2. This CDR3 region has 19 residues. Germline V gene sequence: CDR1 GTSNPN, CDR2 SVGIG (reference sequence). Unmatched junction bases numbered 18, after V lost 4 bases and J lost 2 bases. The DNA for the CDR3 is TGTGCCTGGAATTTGGGACTGGGTAGCGGGGCTAGTAACACCGGGGAGCTGTTTTTT. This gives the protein CAWNLGLGSGASNTGELFF.

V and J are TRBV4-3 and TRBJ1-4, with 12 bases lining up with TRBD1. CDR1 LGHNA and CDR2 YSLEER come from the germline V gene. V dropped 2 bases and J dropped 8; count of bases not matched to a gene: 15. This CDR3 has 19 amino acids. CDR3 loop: CASSQWDRGLLIAIEKLFF. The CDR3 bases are TGCGCCAGCAGCCAATGGGACAGGGGGCTGCTCATCGCGATCGAAAAACTGTTTTTT.

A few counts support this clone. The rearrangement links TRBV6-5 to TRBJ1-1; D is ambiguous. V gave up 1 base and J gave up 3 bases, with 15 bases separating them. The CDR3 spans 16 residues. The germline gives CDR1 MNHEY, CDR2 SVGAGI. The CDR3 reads CASSYWREGGDTEAFF. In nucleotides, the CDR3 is TGTGCCAGCAGTTACTGGCGGGAGGGCGGCGACACTGAAGCTTTCTTT.

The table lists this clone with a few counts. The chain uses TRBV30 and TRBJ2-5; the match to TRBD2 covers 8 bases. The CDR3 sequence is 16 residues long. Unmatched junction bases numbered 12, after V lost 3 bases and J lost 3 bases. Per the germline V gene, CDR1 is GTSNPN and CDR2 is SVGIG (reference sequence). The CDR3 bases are TGTGCCTGGAGATTGACAGCGGGGGTCATAAAAGAGACCCAGTACTTC. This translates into CAWRLTAGVIKETQYF.

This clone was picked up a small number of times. In nucleotides, the CDR3 is TGCGCCAGCAGCCGGGGACTACGCACAGATACGCAGTATTTT. It is translated as CASSRGLRTDTQYF. The chain uses TRBV4-1 and TRBJ2-3; TRBD2 aligns across 7 bases. Germline V gene data show CDR1 as MGHRA and CDR2 as YSYEKL. Losses at the gene ends were 4 bases for V and 1 base for J; bases not matched to a gene: 2. CDR3 length: 14 residues.

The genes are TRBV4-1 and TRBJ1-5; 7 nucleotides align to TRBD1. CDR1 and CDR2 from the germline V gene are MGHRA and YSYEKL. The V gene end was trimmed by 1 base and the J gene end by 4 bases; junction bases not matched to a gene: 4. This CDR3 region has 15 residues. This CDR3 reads CASSQGTGANQPQHF. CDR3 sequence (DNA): TGCGCCAGCAGCCAAGGGACAGGCGCTAATCAGCCCCAGCATTTT.

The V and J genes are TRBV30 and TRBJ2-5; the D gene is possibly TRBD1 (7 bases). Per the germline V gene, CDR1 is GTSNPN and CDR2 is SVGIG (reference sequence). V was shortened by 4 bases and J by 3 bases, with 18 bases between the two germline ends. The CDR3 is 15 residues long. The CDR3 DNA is TGTGCCTGGACGGGGGTCGGGACAGCTGAAGAGACCCAGTACTTC. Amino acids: CAWTGVGTAEETQYF.

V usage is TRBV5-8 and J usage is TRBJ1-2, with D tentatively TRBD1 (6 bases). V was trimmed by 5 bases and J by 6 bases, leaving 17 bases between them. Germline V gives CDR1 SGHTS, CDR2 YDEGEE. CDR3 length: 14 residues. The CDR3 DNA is TGTGCCAGCAGTGCCGCCAGTGGGGGCGATGGCTACACCTTC. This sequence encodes CASSAASGGDGYTF.

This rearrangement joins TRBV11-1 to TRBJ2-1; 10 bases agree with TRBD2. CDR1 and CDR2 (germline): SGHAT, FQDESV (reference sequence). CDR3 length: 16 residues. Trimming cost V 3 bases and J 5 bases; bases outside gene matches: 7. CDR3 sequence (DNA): TGTGCCAGCAGCTTCCCTAGCGGGGGCCTAAACAATGAGCAGTTCTTC. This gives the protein CASSFPSGGLNNEQFF.